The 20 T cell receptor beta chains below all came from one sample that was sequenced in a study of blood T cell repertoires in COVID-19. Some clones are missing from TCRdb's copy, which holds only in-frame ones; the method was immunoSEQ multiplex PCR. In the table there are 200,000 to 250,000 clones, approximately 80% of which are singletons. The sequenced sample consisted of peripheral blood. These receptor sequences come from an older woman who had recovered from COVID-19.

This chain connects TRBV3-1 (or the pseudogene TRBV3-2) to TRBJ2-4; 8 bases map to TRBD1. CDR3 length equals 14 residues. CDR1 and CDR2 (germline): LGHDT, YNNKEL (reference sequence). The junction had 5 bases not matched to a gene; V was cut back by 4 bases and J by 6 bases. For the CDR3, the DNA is TGTGCCAGCAGCCGACAGGGGATAGGAAACATTCAGTACTTC. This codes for CASSRQGIGNIQYF.

This chain's CDR3 is CAWRPRGWNSPLHF. The CDR3 bases are TGTGCCTGGAGACCCAGGGGTTGGAATTCACCCCTCCACTTT. The rearrangement joins TRBV30 to TRBJ1-6, with a weak D call TRBD1 (6 bases). This CDR3 region has 14 residues. With 3 bases removed from V and 7 bases from J, the gap between germline ends came to 13 bases. Germline loops: CDR1 GTSNPN, CDR2 SVGIG (reference sequence).

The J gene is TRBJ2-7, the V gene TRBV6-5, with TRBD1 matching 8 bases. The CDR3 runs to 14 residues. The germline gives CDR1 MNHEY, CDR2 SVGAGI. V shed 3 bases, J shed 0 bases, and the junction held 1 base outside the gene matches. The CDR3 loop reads CASSYTGGSYEQYF. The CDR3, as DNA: TGTGCCAGCAGTTATACAGGGGGCTCCTACGAGCAGTACTTC.

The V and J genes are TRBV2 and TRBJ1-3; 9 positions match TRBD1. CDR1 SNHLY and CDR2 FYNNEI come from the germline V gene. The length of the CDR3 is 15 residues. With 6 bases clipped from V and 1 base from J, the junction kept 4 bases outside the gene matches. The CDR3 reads CASRGQGSSGNTIYF. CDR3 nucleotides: TGTGCCAGCAGGGGACAGGGTTCGTCTGGAAACACCATATATTTT.

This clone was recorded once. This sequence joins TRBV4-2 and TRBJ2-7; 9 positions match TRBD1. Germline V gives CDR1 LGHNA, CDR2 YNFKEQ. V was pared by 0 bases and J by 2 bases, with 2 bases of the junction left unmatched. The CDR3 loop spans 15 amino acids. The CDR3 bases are TGTGCCAGCAGCCAAGAGTACAGGGGGCCCTACGAGCAGTACTTC. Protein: CASSQEYRGPYEQYF.

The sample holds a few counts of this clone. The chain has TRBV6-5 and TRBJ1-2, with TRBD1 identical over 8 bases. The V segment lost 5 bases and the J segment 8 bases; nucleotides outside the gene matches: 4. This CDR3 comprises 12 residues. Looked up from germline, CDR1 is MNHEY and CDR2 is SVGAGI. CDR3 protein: CASSIQGGGYTF. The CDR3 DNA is TGTGCCAGCAGTATACAGGGGGGGGGCTACACCTTC.

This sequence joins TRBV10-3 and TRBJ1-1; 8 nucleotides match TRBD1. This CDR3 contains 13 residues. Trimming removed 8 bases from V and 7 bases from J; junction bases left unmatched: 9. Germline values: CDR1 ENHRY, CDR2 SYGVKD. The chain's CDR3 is CAIGQGQGLEAFF. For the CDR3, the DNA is TGTGCCATCGGGCAAGGACAGGGACTTGAAGCTTTCTTT.

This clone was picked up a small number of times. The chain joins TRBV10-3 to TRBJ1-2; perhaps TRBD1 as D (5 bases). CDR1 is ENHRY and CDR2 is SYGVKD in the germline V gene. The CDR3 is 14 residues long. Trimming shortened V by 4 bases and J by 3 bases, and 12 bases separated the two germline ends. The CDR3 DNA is TGTGCCATCAGTGGGCCGTTAGGGGACTATGGCTACACCTTC. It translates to CAISGPLGDYGYTF.

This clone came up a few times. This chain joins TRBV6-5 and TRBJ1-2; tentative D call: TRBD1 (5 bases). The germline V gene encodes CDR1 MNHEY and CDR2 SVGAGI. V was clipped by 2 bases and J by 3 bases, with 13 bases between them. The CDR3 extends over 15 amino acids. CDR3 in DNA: TGTGCCAGCAGTTACACCCGAGACAGTTACTATGGCTACACCTTC. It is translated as CASSYTRDSYYGYTF.

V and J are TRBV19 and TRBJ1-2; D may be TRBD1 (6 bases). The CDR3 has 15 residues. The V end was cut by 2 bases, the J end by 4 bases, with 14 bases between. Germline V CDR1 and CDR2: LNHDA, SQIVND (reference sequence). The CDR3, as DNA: TGTGCCAGTAGTATAACCCTGACAGGCCCCTATGGCTACACCTTC. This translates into CASSITLTGPYGYTF.

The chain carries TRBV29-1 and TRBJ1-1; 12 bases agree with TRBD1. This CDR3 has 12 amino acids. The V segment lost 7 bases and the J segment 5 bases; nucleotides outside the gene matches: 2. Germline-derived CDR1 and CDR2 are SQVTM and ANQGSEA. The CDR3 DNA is TGCAGCGGGGACAGGGGGCAAACTGAAGCTTTCTTT. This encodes CSGDRGQTEAFF.

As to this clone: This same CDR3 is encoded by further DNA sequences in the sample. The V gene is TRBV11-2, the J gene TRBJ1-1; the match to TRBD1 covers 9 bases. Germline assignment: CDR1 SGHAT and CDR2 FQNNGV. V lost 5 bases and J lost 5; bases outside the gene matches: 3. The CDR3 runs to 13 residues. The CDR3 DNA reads TGTGCCAGCAGCCCCGACAGGGGGACTGAAGCTTTCTTT. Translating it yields CASSPDRGTEAFF.

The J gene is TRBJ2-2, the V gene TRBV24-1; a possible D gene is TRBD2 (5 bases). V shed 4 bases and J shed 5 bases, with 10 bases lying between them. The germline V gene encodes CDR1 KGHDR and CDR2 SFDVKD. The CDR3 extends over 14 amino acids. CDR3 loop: CATSEAGKTGELFF. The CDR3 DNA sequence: TGTGCCACCAGTGAGGCGGGTAAGACCGGGGAGCTGTTTTTT.

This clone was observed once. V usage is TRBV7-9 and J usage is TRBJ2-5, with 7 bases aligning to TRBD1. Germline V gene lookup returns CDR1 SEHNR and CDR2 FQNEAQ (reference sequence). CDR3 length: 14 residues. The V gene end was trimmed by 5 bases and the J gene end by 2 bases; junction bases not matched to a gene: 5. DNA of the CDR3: TGTGCCAGCAGCGGCCGGGACAGTCAAGAGACCCAGTACTTC. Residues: CASSGRDSQETQYF.

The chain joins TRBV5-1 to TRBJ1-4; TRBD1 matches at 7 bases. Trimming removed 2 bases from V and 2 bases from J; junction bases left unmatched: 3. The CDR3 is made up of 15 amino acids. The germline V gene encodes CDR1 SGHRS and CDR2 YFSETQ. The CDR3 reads CASSFDRATNEKLFF. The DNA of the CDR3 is TGCGCCAGCAGCTTCGACAGGGCCACTAATGAAAAACTGTTTTTT. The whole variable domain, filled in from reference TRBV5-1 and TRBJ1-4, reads KAGVTQTPRYLIKTRGQQVTLSCSPISGHRSVSWYQQTPGQGLQFLFEYFSETQRNKGNFPGRFSGRQFSNSRSEMNVSTLELGDSALYLCASSFDRATNEKLFFGSGTQLSVL.

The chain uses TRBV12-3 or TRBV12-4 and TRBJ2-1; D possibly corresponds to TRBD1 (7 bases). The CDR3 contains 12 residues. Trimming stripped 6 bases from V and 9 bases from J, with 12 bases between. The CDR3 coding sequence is TGTGCCAGCAGCAGCAGGGGGGTTGAGCAGTTCTTC. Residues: CASSSRGVEQFF.

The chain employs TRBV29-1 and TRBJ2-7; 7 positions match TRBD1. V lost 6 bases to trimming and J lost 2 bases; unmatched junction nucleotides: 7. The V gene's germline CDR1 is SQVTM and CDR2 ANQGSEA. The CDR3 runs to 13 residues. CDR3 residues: CSVLQGLPYEQYF. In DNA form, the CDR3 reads TGCAGCGTCCTACAGGGGTTACCCTACGAGCAGTACTTC.

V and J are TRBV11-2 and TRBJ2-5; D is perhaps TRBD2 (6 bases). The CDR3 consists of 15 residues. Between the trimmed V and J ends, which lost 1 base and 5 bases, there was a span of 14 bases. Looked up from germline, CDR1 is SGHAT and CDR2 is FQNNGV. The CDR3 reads CASSLVGDSPETQYF. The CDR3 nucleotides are TGTGCCAGCAGCTTAGTTGGGGACTCCCCCGAGACCCAGTACTTC.

The CDR3, as DNA: TGTGCCAGCAGCCCGGGCGGGGGGGCCGTGCGGGCCACAGATACGCAGTATTTT. Translation: CASSPGGGAVRATDTQYF. This chain joins TRBV28 and TRBJ2-3, with 9 bases that match TRBD2. The germline V gene encodes CDR1 MDHEN and CDR2 SYDVKM. CDR3 length equals 18 residues. After removal of 6 bases from V and 2 bases from J, the junction contained 15 bases not matched to a gene.

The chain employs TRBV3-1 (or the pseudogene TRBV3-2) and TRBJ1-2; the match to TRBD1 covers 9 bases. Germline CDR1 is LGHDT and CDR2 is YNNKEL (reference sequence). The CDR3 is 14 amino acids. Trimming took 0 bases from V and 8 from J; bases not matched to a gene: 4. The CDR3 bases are TGTGCCAGCAGCCAAGATGGGACAGGGCGCGGCTACACCTTC. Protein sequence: CASSQDGTGRGYTF.